This entry lists 31 T cell receptor beta chains sequenced from one sample in a study of T cell responses to AZD1222 COVID-19 vaccine. Clones were sequenced by immunoSEQ multiplex PCR, and TCRdb holds only the in-frame ones, with some missing. The sample has 120,000 to 150,000 clones, 90% to 95% seen once. The sample in question was peripheral blood, obtained 28 days after the second AZD1222 dose. These receptor sequences come from an adult who received the AZD1222 COVID-19 vaccine.

V is TRBV9 and J is TRBJ1-6; D remains ambiguous. The CDR3 totals 14 residues. From germline, CDR1 is SGDLS and CDR2 YYNGEE. Trimming removed 4 bases at V and 8 bases at J, with 13 bases between. The CDR3 region is CASSLGDFDSPLHF. CDR3 sequence (DNA): TGTGCCAGCAGCCTAGGCGATTTCGATTCACCCCTCCACTTT.

In DNA, the CDR3 is TGTGCCAGCAGCCGGGACAGGGCGACAGATACGCAGTATTTT. Its translation is CASSRDRATDTQYF. V usage is TRBV11-2 and J usage is TRBJ2-3, with 9 positions matching TRBD1. After removal of 5 bases from V and 3 bases from J, the junction contained 3 bases not matched to a gene. The germline CDR1 and CDR2 sequences are SGHAT and FQNNGV. The CDR3 is 14 amino acids.

This clone was found a few times. The chain links TRBV12-3 or TRBV12-4 to TRBJ2-2, with no clear D. This CDR3 region has 11 residues. The V end lost 6 bases, the J end lost 5 bases, and 4 bases lay between the germline ends. The CDR3 DNA sequence: TGTGCCAGCAGGATTACCGGGGAGCTGTTTTTT. This encodes CASRITGELFF.

This sequence joins TRBV15 and TRBJ1-4, with a tentative D call TRBD1 (6 bases). From germline, CDR1 is LNHNV and CDR2 YYDKDF (reference sequence). The V and J ends lost 5 bases and 7 bases respectively, with 26 bases between them. This CDR3 is built from 18 residues. The CDR3 sequence: CATSGSGGEGGVGEKLFF. In nucleotides, the CDR3 is TGTGCCACCAGCGGCTCGGGCGGTGAAGGGGGTGTAGGTGAAAAACTGTTTTTT.

The chain carries TRBV21-1 and TRBJ1-1; the table's TRBD1 call for D was not verified on the DNA. TRBV21-1 is shown as a pseudogene. The CDR3 consists of 16 residues. The CDR3 is CASSRRTGYMNTEAFF. DNA of the CDR3: TGTGCCAGCAGCAGGAGGACAGGGTATATGAACACTGAAGCTTTCTTT.

J is TRBJ1-1 and V is TRBV2; D not resolved. The V end lost 6 bases, the J end lost 1 base, and 6 bases lay between the germline ends. The CDR3 covers 12 residues. Germline V gene data show CDR1 as SNHLY and CDR2 as FYNNEI. This CDR3 is CASSLKNTEAFF. As DNA, the CDR3 is TGTGCCAGCAGCCTAAAGAACACTGAAGCTTTCTTT.

V and J are TRBV7-9 and TRBJ2-7; the match to TRBD1 covers 7 bases. The assigned J gene may be wrong: the sequence end matches TRBJ2-5 better. CDR1 is SEHNR and CDR2 is FQNEAQ in the germline V gene (reference sequence). The CDR3 length is 13 residues. The CDR3 spells CASSLAQGETQYF. CDR3 DNA sequence: TGTGCCAGCAGCTTAGCACAGGGGGAGACCCAGTACTTC.

This chain connects TRBV12-5 to TRBJ2-1, with 7 bases that match TRBD1. V was pared by 6 bases and J by 3 bases, with 2 bases of the junction left unmatched. The CDR3 is made up of 13 amino acids. The germline CDR1 and CDR2 sequences are LGHNT and FRNRAP. This chain's CDR3 is CASGGDSYNEQFF. DNA for the CDR3: TGTGCTAGTGGAGGGGACAGCTACAATGAGCAGTTCTTC.

The chain joins TRBV6-1 to TRBJ2-1, with 9 nucleotides matching TRBD2. CDR1 MNHNS and CDR2 SASEGT come from the germline V gene. The CDR3 is made up of 16 amino acids. J gave up 4 bases and V 4 bases, and 8 bases lay outside the gene matches. The CDR3 DNA reads as TGTGCCAGCAGTGCCCCCTTAGCGGGGGTATACAATGAGCAGTTCTTC. Translation gives CASSAPLAGVYNEQFF.

The chain is built from TRBV29-1 and TRBJ1-2; perhaps TRBD1 as D (5 bases). The germline V gene has CDR1 SQVTM and CDR2 ANQGSEA. The CDR3 has 12 amino acids. Trimming took 5 bases from V and 8 from J, leaving 15 bases between them. The CDR3 region has the DNA TGCAGCGTTTCCGGGACGGGCAGGGGCTACACCTTC. It yields the protein CSVSGTGRGYTF.

The gene calls are TRBV14 and TRBJ1-4, with a weak D call TRBD1 (6 bases). Trimming cost V 4 bases and J 8 bases, with 17 bases left between them. The V gene's germline CDR1 is SGHDN and CDR2 FVKESK. The CDR3 consists of 15 residues. The CDR3 loop is CASSLNRAKGEKLFF. As DNA, the CDR3 is TGTGCCAGCAGCCTCAACAGGGCGAAAGGCGAAAAACTGTTTTTT. Filled out from reference TRBV14 and TRBJ1-4, the complete variable domain reads EAGVTQFPSHSVIEKGQTVTLRCDPISGHDNLYWYRRVMGKEIKFLLHFVKESKQDESGMPNNRFLAERTGGTYSTLKVQPAELEDSGVYFCASSLNRAKGEKLFFGSGTQLSVL.

The V gene is TRBV5-6, the J gene TRBJ1-5; D call uncertain. V was pared by 0 bases and J by 6 bases, with 13 bases between. Germline-derived CDR1 and CDR2 are SGHDT and YYEEEE. CDR3 length: 15 amino acids. CDR3 DNA: TGTGCCAGCAGCTTGGGGATGGGGTACGGTCAGCCCCAGCATTTT. This gives the protein CASSLGMGYGQPQHF.

The chain combines TRBV9 with TRBJ1-6, with D perhaps matching TRBD1 (6 bases). Germline V lookup: CDR1 SGDLS, CDR2 YYNGEE. The CDR3 has 15 amino acids. The V gene lost 0 bases and the J gene lost 7 bases, with 11 bases spanning the gap. CDR3 loop: CASSVGWQGNSPLHF. The CDR3 DNA reads as TGTGCCAGCAGCGTAGGATGGCAGGGGAATTCACCCCTCCACTTT.

The chain uses TRBV7-9 and TRBJ1-1; D is perhaps TRBD1 (6 bases). Trimming stripped 5 bases from V and 5 bases from J, with 15 bases between. Per the germline V gene, CDR1 is SEHNR and CDR2 is FQNEAQ (reference sequence). This CDR3 region has 14 residues. Written as DNA, the CDR3 is TGTGCCAGCAGCGCACAGGGTGCAGGAACTGAAGCTTTCTTT. Residues: CASSAQGAGTEAFF.

J is TRBJ2-3 and V is TRBV3-1 (or the pseudogene TRBV3-2); TRBD2 aligns across 9 bases. Looked up from germline, CDR1 is LGHDT and CDR2 is YNNKEL (reference sequence). This CDR3 has 16 amino acids. With 0 bases clipped from V and 2 bases from J, the junction kept 3 bases outside the gene matches. As DNA, the CDR3 is TGTGCCAGCAGCCAAGATCTAGCGGGGACCACAGATACGCAGTATTTT. The encoded protein is CASSQDLAGTTDTQYF.

The rearrangement uses TRBV4-3 and TRBJ1-1, with unresolved D. CDR1 LGHNA and CDR2 YSLEER come from the germline V gene. V was trimmed by 4 bases and J by 0 bases, leaving 12 bases between them. This CDR3 comprises 15 residues. CDR3 residues: CASSLFGELNTEAFF. CDR3 sequence (DNA): TGCGCCAGCAGCCTCTTCGGGGAGCTGAACACTGAAGCTTTCTTT.

The rearrangement links TRBV6-5 to TRBJ2-5, with D perhaps given as TRBD1 or TRBD2 (6 bases each). From germline, CDR1 is MNHEY and CDR2 SVGAGI. V lost 6 bases to trimming and J lost 7 bases, with 12 bases between them. CDR3 length: 12 amino acids. The CDR3 reads CASRFGGGTQYF. In nucleotides, the CDR3 is TGTGCCAGCAGATTCGGGGGCGGGACCCAGTACTTC.

The chain couples TRBV29-1 to TRBJ2-7; D unclear. The CDR3 runs to 12 residues. CDR1 is SQVTM and CDR2 is ANQGSEA in the germline V gene. Trimming stripped 4 bases from V and 5 bases from J, with 12 bases between. This CDR3 reads CSVAGQDDEQYF. DNA of the CDR3: TGCAGCGTTGCCGGGCAAGATGACGAGCAGTACTTC.

CDR3 coding DNA: TGTGCCAGCAGCGGAGGGACAGGGTCTGAGCAGTTCTTC. This encodes CASSGGTGSEQFF. The chain employs TRBV7-9 and TRBJ2-1; 9 bases match TRBD1. The CDR3 loop spans 13 amino acids. The germline gives CDR1 SEHNR, CDR2 FQNEAQ (reference sequence). V dropped 5 bases and J dropped 9; count of bases not matched to a gene: 5.

At least ten counts were recorded for this clone. The chain recombines TRBV7-2 with TRBJ2-3, with a tentative D call TRBD1 (5 bases). With 10 bases removed from V and 1 base from J, the gap between germline ends came to 18 bases. CDR1 and CDR2 (germline): SGHTA, FQGNSA. The CDR3 covers 15 residues. The CDR3 bases are TGTGCCATCCATATACCAGGGTTCGGCACAGATACGCAGTATTTT. Its translation is CAIHIPGFGTDTQYF.

V is TRBV5-5 and J is TRBJ2-5, with a tentative D call TRBD1 (6 bases). The CDR3 covers 15 residues. Germline CDR1 is SGHKS and CDR2 is YYEKEE (reference sequence). V lost 4 bases and J 3 bases, leaving 16 bases between the germline ends. CDR3 nucleotides: TGTGCCAGCAGCCCGGGGTGGGACACAAAAGAGACCCAGTACTTC. As protein: CASSPGWDTKETQYF.

V and J are TRBV4-3 and TRBJ2-7; 9 bases are a match to TRBD2. Per germline, CDR1 LGHNA and CDR2 YSLEER. The V gene end was trimmed by 2 bases and the J gene end by 2 bases; junction bases not matched to a gene: 1. CDR3 length equals 14 residues. As DNA, the CDR3 is TGCGCCAGCAGCCAAATAGCGGGGGCCTACGAGCAGTACTTC. It codes for CASSQIAGAYEQYF.

This rearrangement joins TRBV3-1 (or the pseudogene TRBV3-2) to TRBJ1-6; no clear D gene. The CDR3 spans 20 residues. Germline V gene sequence: CDR1 LGHDT, CDR2 YNNKEL (reference sequence). V was pared by 0 bases and J by 0 bases, with 18 bases between. CDR3 amino acids: CASSQDGGAFPSSYNSPLHF. The CDR3 nucleotides read TGTGCCAGCAGCCAAGATGGAGGCGCGTTCCCGAGCTCCTATAATTCACCCCTCCACTTT.

The J gene is TRBJ2-5, the V gene TRBV2, with a possible D match to TRBD2 (5 bases). V was pared by 7 bases and J by 5 bases, with 11 bases between. Germline CDR1 reads SNHLY; CDR2 reads FYNNEI. The CDR3 consists of 12 residues. CDR3 in DNA: TGTGCCAGCACAGCGGTGGGGGAGACCCAGTACTTC. Translating it yields CASTAVGETQYF.

The chain is built from TRBV2 and TRBJ1-5; D remains ambiguous. This CDR3 contains 14 residues. The germline V and J ends were trimmed by 3 bases and 5 bases, with 11 bases remaining between them. Germline-derived CDR1 and CDR2 are SNHLY and FYNNEI. The CDR3 loop is CASSEVGDHQPQHF. CDR3 sequence (DNA): TGTGCCAGCAGTGAGGTGGGTGACCATCAGCCCCAGCATTTT.

V and J are TRBV11-2 and TRBJ2-7; TRBD1 matches at 8 bases. The CDR3 is 15 residues long. Germline V lookup: CDR1 SGHAT, CDR2 FQNNGV. J gave up 4 bases and V 6 bases, and 11 bases lay outside the gene matches. CDR3 sequence: CASRSGGRRKYEQYF. The CDR3 DNA reads TGTGCCAGCAGGTCAGGGGGCCGCCGAAAGTACGAGCAGTACTTC.

V gene TRBV19 combines with J gene TRBJ2-7; 10 positions agree with TRBD2. This CDR3 region has 15 residues. CDR1 is LNHDA, CDR2 SQIVND, per germline (reference sequence). Germline trimming cut 6 bases from V and 9 bases from J; bases unmatched to any gene: 14. The CDR3, as DNA: TGTGCCAGTAGCCTGGGGGGGACTAGCGCGGACGGGCAGTACTTC. Translation gives CASSLGGTSADGQYF.

The rearrangement links TRBV18 to TRBJ1-2; TRBD1 is a possible D gene (6 bases). V was pared by 2 bases and J by 4 bases, with 17 bases between. Germline V gene sequence: CDR1 KGHSH, CDR2 LQKENI. CDR3 length: 16 amino acids. The CDR3 sequence is CASSPILGARSYGYTF. CDR3 nucleotide sequence: TGTGCCAGCTCACCAATTTTGGGGGCGCGGAGCTATGGCTACACCTTC.

This clone has only one observation. The J gene is TRBJ2-5, the V gene TRBV19, with unresolved D. Germline V CDR1 and CDR2: LNHDA, SQIVND (reference sequence). The CDR3 extends over 14 amino acids. Trimming removed 4 bases at V and 5 bases at J, with 14 bases between. For the CDR3, the DNA is TGTGCCAGTAGTACCCCAGGATACATCGAGACCCAGTACTTC. Protein product: CASSTPGYIETQYF.

This sequence joins TRBV29-1 and TRBJ1-1; possible D gene TRBD1, 5 bases. The germline CDR1 and CDR2 sequences are SQVTM and ANQGSEA. V was pared by 2 bases and J by 5 bases, with 12 bases between. This CDR3 has 13 amino acids. CDR3 protein: CSVETQGNTEAFF. As DNA, the CDR3 is TGCAGCGTTGAAACCCAGGGAAATACTGAAGCTTTCTTT.

The chain recombines TRBV6-2 or TRBV6-3 with TRBJ2-1; 12 positions match TRBD2. Per germline, CDR1 MNHEY and CDR2 SVGEGT. The CDR3 runs to 19 residues. Germline trimming cut 0 bases from V and 2 bases from J; bases unmatched to any gene: 8. As DNA, the CDR3 is TGTGCCAGCAGTTACTCCCCATCCCTAGCGGGGGGGACCTACAATGAGCAGTTCTTC. This gives the protein CASSYSPSLAGGTYNEQFF.